The rows below give T cell receptor beta chains drawn from one sample of a study of cytomegalovirus exposure and HLA in healthy donors. Sequencing was performed with immunoSEQ multiplex PCR; in TCRdb, only in-frame clones are kept and a portion is missing. Here the sample spans around 180,000 clones, 81% being singletons. The specimen was PBMCs. These receptors were collected from a man aged 18 to 29 in good health and CMV-seronegative. CDR3s include the opening cysteine and the closing phenylalanine or tryptophan. A D gene is named only where the DNA matches it firmly. Size is omitted from some rows. Given values are once, few, many or a class for expanded clones.

>TRBD1|TRBV19|TRBJ2-7|-|15
CASSISWTGGYEQYF
TGTGCCAGTAGTATTTCTTGGACAGGGGGCTACGAGCAGTACTTC
>-|TRBV7-2|TRBJ1-1|-|16
CASSLADRGFATEAFF
TGTGCCAGCAGCTTAGCGGATCGGGGATTCGCCACTGAAGCTTTCTTT
>-|TRBV4-1|TRBJ2-1|few|12
CASRSQGGEQFF
TGCGCCAGCAGGTCTCAGGGCGGTGAGCAGTTCTTC
>TRBD2|TRBV10-3|TRBJ2-5|once|15
CAIGPTGTSKETQYF
TGTGCCATCGGCCCTACCGGGACTAGCAAAGAGACCCAGTACTTC
>-|TRBV29-1|TRBJ1-3|-|12
CSATESGNTIYF
TGCAGCGCCACAGAGTCTGGAAACACCATATATTTT
>-|TRBV7-9|TRBJ1-1|-|15
CASSLWAGTNTEAFF
TGTGCCAGCAGCTTATGGGCAGGGACTAACACTGAAGCTTTCTTT
>-|TRBV27|TRBJ2-7|-|16
CASSLSQTDPIYEQYF
TGTGCCAGCAGTTTAAGTCAGACAGATCCCATCTACGAGCAGTACTTC
>-|TRBV21-1|TRBJ2-7|once|16
CASSQLADCSSYEQYF
TGTGCCAGCAGCCAACTCGCGGACTGTAGCTCCTACGAGCAGTACTTC
>TRBD2|TRBV4-1|TRBJ2-7|-|16
CASSQDRLAGAYEQYF
TGCGCCAGCAGCCAAGATCGACTAGCGGGAGCCTACGAGCAGTACTTC
>-|TRBV19|TRBJ1-5|-|15
CASSIVQGSNQPQHF
TGTGCCAGTAGTATAGTCCAGGGTAGCAATCAGCCCCAGCATTTT
>TRBD1|TRBV19|TRBJ1-2|-|13
CASIGGTGDGYTF
TGTGCCAGTATTGGGGGGACAGGGGATGGCTACACCTTC
>TRBD1|TRBV19|TRBJ1-4|-|16
CASTNTSGTGNEKLFF
TGTGCCAGTACCAATACCTCCGGGACAGGGAACGAAAAACTGTTTTTT
>-|TRBV7-9|TRBJ2-7|-|15
CASSLELGAAYEQYF
TGTGCCAGCAGCTTAGAGTTGGGGGCTGCCTACGAGCAGTACTTC
>-|TRBV4-3|TRBJ2-7|-|13
CASSLGQLYEQYF
TGCGCCAGCAGCCTCGGACAGCTCTACGAGCAGTACTTC
>-|TRBV7-2|TRBJ1-4|-|15
CASSVREGTNEKLFF
TGTGCCAGCAGCGTGCGGGAAGGAACTAATGAAAAACTGTTTTTT
>TRBD2|TRBV27|TRBJ2-7|-|15
CASSSRTSGTYEQYF
TGTGCCAGCAGTTCCCGGACTAGCGGGACCTACGAGCAGTACTTC
>TRBD1|TRBV13|TRBJ1-2|-|14
CASSLGRGPEVYTF
TGTGCCAGCAGCTTGGGCAGGGGGCCTGAGGTCTACACCTTC
>-|TRBV13|TRBJ1-3|-|16
CASSLGDPSSGNTIYF
TGTGCCAGCAGCTTAGGCGACCCTAGCTCTGGAAACACCATATATTTT
>-|TRBV5-4|TRBJ2-3|once|13
CASSLGGRDTQYF
TGTGCCAGCAGCTTGGGGGGGAGGGATACGCAGTATTTT
>-|TRBV5-1|TRBJ1-1|once|13
CASSFTRTSEAFF
TGCGCCAGCAGCTTCACCCGAACTTCGGAAGCTTTCTTT
>TRBD2|TRBV12-5|TRBJ2-3|-|18
CASGKPGRTGGSTDTQYF
TGTGCTAGTGGTAAACCAGGGCGCACGGGGGGGTCCACAGATACGCAGTATTTT
>-|TRBV2|TRBJ1-5|-|13
CASNPETYQPQHF
TGTGCCAGCAACCCGGAGACCTATCAGCCCCAGCATTTT
>TRBD1|TRBV5-4|TRBJ1-6|-|18
CASRGGTGRLPYNSPLHF
TGTGCCAGCAGAGGCGGGACAGGGCGGTTGCCCTATAATTCACCCCTCCACTTT
>TRBD1|TRBV19|TRBJ1-6|-|15
CASSIRGTGKSPLHF
TGTGCCAGTAGTATAAGGGGGACAGGGAAGTCACCCCTCCACTTT
>TRBD2|TRBV30|TRBJ2-7|-|15
CAWTGGLAGIYEQYF
TGTGCCTGGACCGGGGGACTAGCGGGAATCTACGAGCAGTACTTC
>TRBD2|TRBV5-1|TRBJ2-1|-|19
CASSSGLAGALSSYNEQFF
TGCGCCAGCAGCTCAGGACTAGCGGGGGCCTTATCTTCCTACAATGAGCAGTTCTTC
>TRBD1|TRBV11-2|TRBJ2-3|-|16
CASSSPGTGFTDTQYF
TGTGCCAGCAGCTCTCCCGGGACAGGGTTCACAGATACGCAGTATTTT
>-|TRBV2|TRBJ2-3|-|15
CASSGTHLSTDTQYF
TGTGCCAGCAGTGGGACTCATCTAAGCACAGATACGCAGTATTTT
>-|TRBV28|TRBJ1-1|few|14
CASSLNYRATEAFF
TGTGCCAGCAGTTTAAATTACAGGGCGACTGAAGCTTTCTTT
>-|TRBV6-6|TRBJ1-4|-|14
CAIYYESYDEKLFF
TGTGCCATCTACTACGAATCTTATGATGAAAAACTGTTTTTT
>-|TRBV5-4|TRBJ2-5|-|13
CASSLALLETQYF
TGTGCCAGCAGCTTGGCCCTTCTAGAGACCCAGTACTTC
>TRBD2|TRBV4-3|TRBJ2-3|few|16
CASSQDRAGGTDTQYF
TGCGCCAGCAGCCAAGATCGAGCGGGAGGTACAGATACGCAGTATTTT
>-|TRBV6-6|TRBJ2-7|-|13
CASSPEGRYEQYF
TGTGCCAGCAGTCCCGAGGGCAGGTACGAGCAGTACTTC
>TRBD1|TRBV6-6|TRBJ2-7|once|13
CASSQDRGNEQYF
TGTGCCAGCAGTCAGGACAGGGGAAACGAGCAGTACTTC
>-|TRBV7-9|TRBJ2-5|-|16
CASSPGGFRRERTQYF
TGTGCCAGCAGCCCAGGCGGGTTTAGGAGGGAGAGAACCCAGTACTTC
>-|TRBV10-3|TRBJ1-4|few|13
CAIGQGTNEKLFF
TGTGCCATCGGTCAGGGAACTAATGAAAAACTGTTTTTT
>TRBD1|TRBV5-4|TRBJ1-2|-|16
CASSLWTGDANYGYTF
TGTGCCAGCAGCCTGTGGACAGGGGACGCTAACTATGGCTACACCTTC
>-|TRBV29-1|TRBJ1-3|-|13
CSVVGVSGNTIYF
TGCAGCGTTGTGGGCGTCTCTGGAAACACCATATATTTT
>TRBD1|TRBV2|TRBJ2-5|-|14
CASSPDRGRETQYF
TGTGCCAGCAGCCCGGACAGGGGGCGGGAGACCCAGTACTTC
>TRBD1|TRBV10-3|TRBJ1-4|-|14
CAISRTGRNEKLFF
TGTGCCATCAGCAGGACAGGTCGAAATGAAAAACTGTTTTTT
>TRBD1|TRBV19|TRBJ2-7|-|12
CASKGTGVEQYF
TGTGCCAGTAAGGGGACAGGGGTCGAGCAGTACTTC
>-|TRBV10-3|TRBJ2-7|-|15
CAISPPDSSIHEQYF
TGTGCCATCAGTCCTCCGGACAGCTCGATCCACGAGCAGTACTTC
>-|TRBV5-1|TRBJ1-6|few|14
CASSFNPENSPLHF
TGCGCCAGCAGCTTTAATCCTGAGAATTCACCCCTCCACTTT
>-|TRBV21-1|TRBJ2-2|-|21
CASSKEENPGLAGEDTGELFF
TGTGCCAGCAGCAAAGAGGAGAACCCGGGACTAGCGGGAGAGGACACCGGGGAGCTGTTTTTT
>-|TRBV5-4|TRBJ1-1|-|14
CASSLLGGNTEAFF
TGTGCCAGCAGCTTGCTAGGGGGGAACACTGAAGCTTTCTTT
>TRBD1|TRBV7-6|TRBJ2-7|-|16
CASSSRGQGGIYEQYF
TGTGCCAGCAGCTCACGGGGACAGGGGGGGATATACGAGCAGTACTTC
>TRBD1|TRBV28|TRBJ2-7|-|12
CATRTGTLEQYF
TGTGCCACCCGGACAGGGACTCTCGAGCAGTACTTC
>-|TRBV6-6|TRBJ2-5|-|12
CASGGAGETQYF
TGTGCCAGCGGGGGGGCCGGAGAGACCCAGTACTTC
>TRBD1|TRBV23-1|TRBJ1-2|-|15
CASNNPGTGVYGYTF
TGCGCCAGCAATAATCCAGGGACAGGGGTTTATGGCTACACCTTC
>TRBD1|TRBV5-8|TRBJ2-7|-|15
CASSWRGQGAYEQYF
TGTGCCAGCAGCTGGAGGGGACAGGGGGCCTACGAGCAGTACTTC
>TRBD2|TRBV9|TRBJ2-1|-|16
CASSGHSGSSYNEQFF
TGTGCCAGCAGCGGTCACAGCGGGAGCTCCTACAATGAGCAGTTCTTC
>-|TRBV4-3|TRBJ1-6|-|16
CASSQDFDSQISPLHF
TGCGCCAGCAGCCAAGATTTTGACAGTCAGATTTCACCCCTCCACTTT
>-|TRBV11-2|TRBJ2-7|once|15
CASRGQLGLNYEQYF
TGTGCCAGCAGGGGGCAGTTGGGCTTGAATTACGAGCAGTACTTC
>TRBD1|TRBV5-4|TRBJ1-2|-|16
CASGGDRPLMNYGYTF
TGTGCCAGCGGGGGGGACAGGCCTTTGATGAACTATGGCTACACCTTC
>TRBD2|TRBV2|TRBJ2-3|-|14
CARRLAGGTDTQYF
TGTGCCAGACGCCTAGCGGGGGGGACGGATACGCAGTATTTT
>TRBD1|TRBV7-9|TRBJ2-3|once|15
CASSGPGTVTDTQYF
TGTGCCAGCAGCGGCCCCGGGACAGTCACAGATACGCAGTATTTT
>-|TRBV6-1|TRBJ1-1|once|13
CASRTLRRTEAFF
TGTGCCAGCCGGACATTAAGGCGCACTGAAGCTTTCTTT
>TRBD2|TRBV27|TRBJ2-1|-|17
CASSLEAGGVSYNEQFF
TGTGCCAGCAGTTTGGAGGCGGGAGGGGTCTCCTACAATGAGCAGTTCTTC
>-|TRBV4-1|TRBJ2-7|few|15
CASSQDATVHYEQYF
TGCGCCAGCAGCCAAGATGCGACAGTTCATTACGAGCAGTACTTC
>TRBD1|TRBV5-4|TRBJ2-7|-|15
CASSLAGQGGYEQYF
TGTGCCAGCAGCTTGGCCGGACAGGGGGGCTACGAGCAGTACTTC